The present TCR beta chain was sequenced within a study of PD-1 blockade in classical Hodgkin lymphoma. V dropped 4 bases and J dropped 8 bases, with 32 bases sitting between them. This CDR3 has 19 amino acids. Per the germline V gene, CDR1 is SGHAT and CDR2 is FQNNGV. This sample's time point: newly diagnosed, previously untreated cHL patient sample. Comparators were PBMCs taken from newly diagnosed, untreated classical Hodgkin lymphoma. Some clones are missing from TCRdb's copy, which holds only in-frame ones; the method was immunoSEQ multiplex PCR. Of over 60,000 clones detected, about 94% appear once; the ten largest clones hold over 2.5%. Study results and limitations: What caused the repertoire differences, perhaps disease activity or prior therapy, remains undefined. Newly diagnosed patients were reported to start with lower TCR diversity than healthy donors.

Notes on this clone: Its antigen is currently unknown.

Sequencing was done on a sample of peripheral blood mononuclear cells (PBMCs). The chain recombines TRBV11-2 with TRBJ1-2, with D tentatively TRBD1 (5 bases). This TCR derives from a human donor with classical Hodgkin lymphoma. The CDR3 region is CASSSRPRESQTHQGGYTF. The DNA of the CDR3 is TGTGCCAGCAGCTCACGACCGAGGGAATCCCAGACACATCAGGGAGGCTACACCTTC.